This entry features one TCR beta chain sequence. Its antigen is still unknown. The record has no base qualities; no much larger clone is one base away. The data belong to a study of cytomegalovirus exposure and HLA in healthy donors (TCRdb year 2017). Notes on the research overall: An earlier analysis of several hundred of the donors reported about 250 Gb of sequence data and roughly 100 million unique TCR beta sequences from approximately 180 million T cells. About 280 gigabases of sequencing data and around 90 million unique TCR sequences made up an early release that covered some 640 HLA-typed donors. Of the 350 to 450 genotyped donors, over 70% fell in the genetic ancestry cluster associated with self-reported Caucasian donors. The study aimed to test whether cataloging public T cell receptors could reveal signatures of past pathogen exposure. Using immunosequencing, the study profiled T cell repertoires from 666 subjects and related those repertoires to cytomegalovirus serostatus. In addition to the first cohort of roughly 700 subjects, a separate validation cohort of approximately 130 different subjects was used. To predict cytomegalovirus infection status, the study combined high-throughput TCR immunosequencing, statistical association of individual TCRs with disease status, and machine learning. To study patterns of TCR occurrence, a later analysis re-analyzed previously published TCR beta repertoires from several hundred donors and added high-resolution HLA genotyping. In the later analysis, no new phenotypic data were used to find candidate immune exposures; instead, reliance was placed on TCR beta sequences and their occurrence across donors. An earlier analysis of several hundred of the donors applied high-throughput TCR beta sequencing to assess whether each TCR beta V gene segment acted as functional or pseudogenic. Donor age, sex, ethnicity and CMV serostatus were collected together with the repertoire data. A later genetic analysis took genome-wide SNP genotypes for about 55% of the 666 donors and used that subset as a discovery cohort. Every repertoire in the discovery cohort had been generated on one and the same sequencing platform. Class I and class II HLA loci were covered by the typing at four-digit resolution. Typing coverage varied by locus: roughly 629-640 donors for A, B, C, DRB1 and DQB1; about 520 for DQA1; more than 600 for DPA1; roughly 450 for DPB1. Four or five DR-DQ haplotypes were handled as single units for association and clustering, since linkage in the cohort was strong. Among roughly 400 genotyped donors of the cohort, an average of about 220,000 unique TCR beta nucleotide sequences was sequenced per donor, of which roughly 17% were non-productive. Broad study findings and their caveats: This cohort had only TCR beta chains sequenced, and the lack of alpha or paired-chain data limited which features could be detected. Strong co-occurrence of HLA alleles, especially DR and DQ, made assigning TCR associations to individual alleles difficult. In a later analysis, 15,000 to 20,000 TCR beta sequences were associated with specific HLA alleles at a false discovery rate of 0.05. In a later genetic analysis, fewer N-insertions in productive TCRs were reported among donors in an Asian-associated ancestry cluster than the approximately 670-donor mean. A further reported finding was that TCR beta sequences accurately predicted the HLA-A and HLA-B alleles for most subjects in the first cohort. In a later analysis, HLA-associated TCR beta chains showed more clonal expansion and lower generation probabilities than non-associated chains that were equally common. Roughly uniform sequencing depth across donors was assumed in presence/absence analyses, although this assumption may not hold. A cluster of highly shared sequence variants was judged likely to represent a technical artifact of the sequencing pipeline. In an earlier analysis of roughly 500 of the donors, most TCR beta V segments appeared in productive rearrangements about 87% or about 30% of the time, broadly matching IMGT annotations. For the cohort, immune exposure information was limited to CMV serostatus. Most TCR sequences were observed very rarely across donors, whereas some public TCRs were present in many individuals. Correlated functional status among segregating V segments might reflect linkage disequilibrium, but an unknown experimental factor could not be ruled out. In a later genetic analysis, a missense DCLRE1C variant was associated with V-gene and J-gene trimming of TCR beta chains, and the association was replicated in an independent cohort. The earlier analysis of about 600 of the donors excluded roughly 17 rarely observed V segments, including chromosome 9 orphons, because counts were too low. According to a later analysis, TCR association rates differed among HLA loci, with DRB1 alleles showing the most associated TCRs and HLA-C alleles showing the fewest. The authors suggested that the approach could potentially be extended to other disease states and immunological phenotypes. The study listed 170 or so TCR beta chains as associated with cytomegalovirus. Some IMGT-functional V segments, including TRBV6-2 and TRBV6-3, could not be distinguished by the 87-base-pair reads and were therefore excluded. In vitro tests confirmed that a few of the cytomegalovirus-associated TCR beta chains recognize cytomegalovirus antigens. In a later analysis, most CMV-associated TCR beta chains were found to appear HLA-restricted, with HLA associations seemingly driven largely by CMV exposure. Because HLA typing was missing for some donors at each locus, association tests included only the typed subset. In both the original and validation cohorts, the classifier was reported to diagnose cytomegalovirus status with high specificity and sensitivity. According to a later analysis, parvovirus B19, influenza, CMV and Epstein-Barr virus appeared linked to several top co-occurrence clusters.

V is reduced by 7 bases and J by 1 base, leaving a spacing of 19 bases between them. CDR3 length: 16 amino acids, cysteine to phenylalanine. This entry keeps only the CDR3 DNA: 48 bases, framed from base 1. CDR1 and CDR2, per the germline V gene, are ENHRY and SYGVKD. Library prep was done by the immunoSEQ multiplex PCR assay. The multiplex PCR relied on a mix of 60 forward primers for TCR Vbeta segments and 13 reverse primers for TCR Jbeta segments. Amplification of the CDR3 region of rearranged TCR beta genes was performed with a multiplex PCR assay on genomic DNA. The Illumina HiSeq System was used to sequence the amplified TCR beta libraries as 87-base-pair reads. Regarding the original processing steps: A later analysis counted some 80 million unique TCR beta chains across the 670 or so repertoires, and around 9.9 million of these chains were shared by at least two donors. A nearest-neighbor algorithm error-corrected the raw reads and collapsed the reads into unique sequences, merging closely related sequences to remove PCR and sequencing errors. CDR3 sequences were aligned to IMGT reference sequences to assign V, D and J gene segments. For a sequence to be retained, at least a six-nucleotide match to both a V gene segment and a J gene segment was required. A rearrangement counted as productive if the CDR3 had no stop codons and remained in frame with V and J, and every other rearrangement counted as non-productive. Following IMGT convention, CDR3 was defined as the stretch from the second conserved V-encoded cysteine to the conserved J-encoded phenylalanine. Sequences without an unambiguous match to a single V gene segment were excluded from the earlier analysis of several hundred of the donors. An earlier analysis of fewer than 750 of the donors called V segments functional above 56.7% productive rearrangements and segregating when the between-donor standard deviation exceeded 5%. A statistical classification framework was built for diagnosing cytomegalovirus status from the catalog of TCR beta chain sequences. In a later analysis, TCR nucleotide sequences were compared against IMGT/GENE-DB human TR gene sequences so that V and J genes could be assigned. Using the TCRdist pipeline, a later analysis assigned CDR3 sequences along with most-parsimonious VDJ recombination scenarios. In a later analysis, every TCR beta chain was defined by the combination of its CDR3 amino acid sequence and its V-gene family, and reads without a unique V-gene family were dropped. In a later analysis, 550 to 650 highly shared, low-generation-probability nucleotide sequences were removed to address suspected cross-contamination and a sequencing artifact. In a later analysis, a clonal expansion index for each public chain was calculated from normalized within-repertoire ranks of inferred template counts. In a later analysis, generation probabilities were computed using a VDJ recombination model fitted to out-of-frame rearrangements, and the results were checked against IGoR. Hypergeometric tests were used in a later analysis to score TCR-TCR, TCR-HLA and TCR-CMV co-occurrence, with a repertoire-size bias correction applied to the TCR pairs. To estimate false discovery rates, a later analysis permuted the HLA or CMV assignments 20 times. In a later analysis, co-occurring TCRs were grouped with DBSCAN, and TCRdist sequence similarity was added when clustering was performed within HLA-allele-positive subsets. For co-occurrence clustering, repertoires with fewer than 30,000 or more than 120,000 public chains were excluded, along with four or five repertoires with anomalous nucleotide sharing. Entries here come from immuneACCESS through TCRdb and include only in-frame sequences with V and J called. Some clones fail to appear in such tables; in the studies checked, an unresolved V gene covers under half of the shortfall, and the cause of the remainder is unknown. For V, J and clone size, that table is used; D and trimming come from the DNA. This sample comprises 150,000 or so clones, 75% of them detected only once. The top ten clonotypes cover 2.5% to 4% of the sample.

In total, about 650 healthy bone marrow donors made up the cohort. Cohort members were all nominally healthy when sampled, although unrecorded immune exposures were likely present. The donor tested CMV seronegative, placing the donor among the 352 seronegative members of the cohort. Each donor provided a peripheral blood sample, and peripheral blood mononuclear cells were used for TCR beta sequencing. Genomic DNA was extracted from the blood cell samples with the Qiagen DNeasy Blood Extraction Kit. Sequencing used PBMCs. Rearrangement joined TRBV10-3 to TRBJ1-2; a tentative D match to TRBD1 spans 6 bases. The clonotype was recovered from a man in his forties in good health and CMV-seronegative. CDR3 loop: CAIMGHHNLSNYGYTF. The DNA sequence is TGTGCCATCATGGGACACCACAACCTAAGTAACTATGGCTACACCTTC.